This TCR beta chain was profiled in a study of OX40 agonist ivuxolimab in advanced cancers. At the level of the whole study: Ivuxolimab, which targeted the costimulatory receptor OX40 (CD134), was an agonistic, fully human IgG2 monoclonal antibody. The point of sequencing TCRbeta in the periphery was to test whether ivuxolimab changed TCR sequence diversity and drove clonal T-cell expansion. Patients were allowed to have had prior anti-PD-1, anti-PD-L1 or anti-CTLA-4 therapy, and roughly 40% of the dose-escalation patients had previously received checkpoint inhibitors. Intravenous ivuxolimab was administered to patients every 2 weeks at six dose levels: 0.01, 0.1, 0.3, 1.5, 3 and 10 mg/kg. Partial responses were achieved by three dose-escalation patients, of whom one had hepatocellular carcinoma and two had cutaneous melanoma. Of the approximately 54 dose-escalation patients, hepatocellular carcinoma was present in approximately 20, melanoma in about 15, renal cell carcinoma in 9 and head and neck cancer in 9. The paper reports the monotherapy dose-escalation portion (N = 52 patients) of the phase I ivuxolimab trial. The dose-escalation cohort was about 83% male with a mean age of about 60 years, ranging from roughly 23 to 79. Overall results and qualifications from the work: After ivuxolimab, CD8+ T cells had more expanded clones than CD4+ T cells on average. The antigen specificity of the clonally expanded peripheral T cells was not determined. In the 0.1-3.0 mg/kg groups, partial responders were among the patients with the lowest normalized peripheral clonal expansion, particularly in CD8+ T cells. Clonal expansion of both CD4+ and CD8+ blood T cells was observed from baseline to week 6 at doses 0.1 to 3.0 mg/kg. Low levels of normalized T-cell clonal expansion were also shown by some nonresponding patients.

Spanning cysteine to phenylalanine, the CDR3 consists of 17 amino acids. The only DNA kept is the CDR3, 51 bases in frame from the first base. CDR1 SGHTA and CDR2 FQGNSA were looked up in the germline V gene. V trim: 2 bases; J trim: 6 bases; unmatched bases: 11. Patients with a history of autoimmune disease or receiving systemic immunosuppression were excluded from the trial. Peripheral blood for TCR sequencing was collected from all dose cohorts at baseline, on cycle 4 day 1, and on cycle 7 day 1. The samples were drawn from a first-in-human, open-label, multicenter phase I dose-escalation trial of ivuxolimab. Adults with locally advanced or metastatic melanoma, renal cell, hepatocellular, or head and neck squamous cell carcinoma were enrolled in the trial. CD4+ and CD8+ T cells were sorted separately from peripheral blood before TCR sequencing. To sequence the TCRbeta CDR3 region, genomic DNA was isolated from the sorted cells. The immunoSEQ Assay was used to sequence the TCRbeta CDR3 regions. In TCRdb, the immuneACCESS table is reduced to in-frame sequences with V and J assigned. These tables do not hold every clone; where another copy was compared, an unresolved V gene accounts for under half, and the others remain unexplained. Here the sample has 80,000 to 95,000 clones; under 95% occur a single time. Around 0.72% of the sample rests with the top ten.

Regarding this clone: Its antigen is currently not known. The record has no base qualities; no much larger clone is one base away.

The V and J genes are TRBV7-2 and TRBJ2-7, and TRBD2 matches 12 of the central bases. This TCR derives from an adult with an advanced solid tumor such as melanoma, head and neck, liver or kidney cancer. The sequencing used CD4+ or CD8+ T cells sorted from blood, collected in a trial of the OX40 agonist ivuxolimab. The bases read TGTGCCAGCAGCTTATTGGTTCGACTAGCGGGAGAAACCGAGCAGTACTTC. Its protein is CASSLLVRLAGETEQYF.